This T cell receptor (beta chain) was identified during a study of early T cells in non-severe SARS-CoV-2 infection. On the study more broadly: Sequencing used unsorted whole-blood bulk RNA, so chains lack pairing. Study conclusions and caveats: Lookups in VDJdb leaned toward anti-spike CD8 responses and missed private and CD4 specificities.

This clonotype was counted only a few times. Its antigen is unknown. Germline and junction disagree at one end, which may indicate a read error. Individual cDNA molecules received unique molecular identifiers during library preparation. TCRdb fed the 5' RACE reads into MiXCR, producing one record per CDR3 protein. The data show more than 80,000 distinct CDR3 sequences, with approximately 14% seen just once and roughly 1.4% held by the top ten. The germline CDR1 and CDR2 sequences are MNHEY and SMNVEV (reference sequence). The CDR3 loop spans 16 amino acids. The chain links TRBV27 to TRBJ1-1; a possible D gene is TRBD1 (6 bases). Sequencing input: whole blood. This clonotype was obtained from an adult who was a healthcare worker with PCR-confirmed SARS-CoV-2 infection or an uninfected control (not recorded which). CDR3 in amino acids: CASSSRRGALNTEAFF. The CDR3 DNA sequence: TGTGCCAGCAGTTCCCGACGGGGGGCCCTGAACACTGAAGCCTTCTTT.